The present T cell receptor beta chain was sequenced within a study of blood T cell repertoires in COVID-19. Turning to the study itself: There were acute and convalescent COVID-19 samples, and they came from the United States, Italy and Spain. Nucleic acid was either cDNA or gDNA, and it came from T cells, B-cell-depleted T cells, or PBMCs.

Methods used by the authors: The authors estimated nucleated cell counts from reference gene primer amplification. Method: immunoSEQ multiplex PCR; TCRdb's copy keeps in-frame clones and lacks some. V and J calls and clone size are given by that table; D and trimming were obtained from the DNA. The data show around 360,000 clones, about 87% seen once. Patients of the Seattle cohort, enrolled during active infection, were followed longitudinally. Germline values: CDR1 LGHNA, CDR2 YSLEER. Unmatched junction bases numbered 4, after V lost 0 bases and J lost 6 bases. CDR3 size: 16 residues. Sequenced: peripheral blood. This chain connects TRBV4-3 to TRBJ1-5, with 11 positions matching TRBD1. This receptor was obtained from a woman between 25 and 40 years old with COVID-19, enrolled during active disease. The CDR3 DNA sequence: TGCGCCAGCAGCCAAGAATGGACAGGGGGCATTCAGCCCCAGCATTTT. Protein: CASSQEWTGGIQPQHF.